The 27 T cell receptor beta chains listed next were all sequenced from one sample in a study of cytomegalovirus exposure and HLA in healthy donors. PCR primers comprised 60 Vbeta and 13 Jbeta primers. TCRdb's table, derived via immunoSEQ multiplex PCR, lists solely in-frame clones and lacks some. Here the sample spans under 200,000 clones, roughly 80% being singletons. The sequencing sample was made of PBMCs. The receptor set was obtained from a woman aged 25 to 39 in good health and CMV-seronegative.

The rearrangement uses TRBV6-5 and TRBJ1-4, with 9 bases identical to TRBD1. CDR3 size: 14 residues. J was trimmed by 7 bases and V by 10 bases; bases with no gene match: 10. CDR1 and CDR2 from the germline V gene are MNHEY and SVGAGI. CDR3 sequence (DNA): TGTGCCACCAAAACAGGGGGCTGGGGTGAAAAACTGTTTTTT. Its translation is CATKTGGWGEKLFF.

This chain connects TRBV5-1 to TRBJ2-3; D remains ambiguous. Trimming took off 1 base at V and 4 bases at J, with 10 bases between the two ends. CDR3 length: 14 amino acids. Germline V gives CDR1 SGHRS, CDR2 YFSETQ. CDR3 nucleotides: TGCGCCAGCAGCTTGTTATCGGCGGCAGATACGCAGTATTTT. Its translation is CASSLLSAADTQYF.

The genes are TRBV6-5 and TRBJ1-4; 7 nucleotides match TRBD1. The CDR3 is 12 residues long. The junction had 3 bases not matched to a gene; V was cut back by 6 bases and J by 8 bases. Per the germline V gene, CDR1 is MNHEY and CDR2 is SVGAGI. CDR3 residues: CASRRTGEKLFF. CDR3 coding DNA: TGTGCCAGCAGACGGACAGGCGAAAAACTGTTTTTT.

The J gene is TRBJ2-7, the V gene TRBV7-3; D may be TRBD2 (7 bases). The CDR3 covers 16 residues. Germline V CDR1 and CDR2: SGHTA, FQGTGA. V was clipped by 5 bases and J by 5 bases, with 22 bases between them. The CDR3 spells CASSEGKWGGRDEQYF. The CDR3 region has the DNA TGTGCCAGCAGCGAAGGGAAGTGGGGGGGCAGGGACGAGCAGTACTTC.

Ten or more counts support this clone. The chain carries TRBV2 and TRBJ2-7; TRBD1 aligns across 9 bases. Germline CDR1 SNHLY, CDR2 FYNNEI. Trimming took 2 bases from V and 4 from J; bases not matched to a gene: 6. The CDR3 has 15 amino acids. CDR3 protein: CASSESTGGIYEQYF. For the CDR3, the DNA is TGTGCCAGCAGTGAATCGACAGGGGGAATATACGAGCAGTACTTC.

This chain connects TRBV25-1 to TRBJ2-1, with TRBD1 matching over 7 bases. The CDR3 totals 15 residues. Germline CDR1 reads MGHDK; CDR2 reads SYGVNS. Trimming at V came to 2 bases and at J to 4 bases, leaving 5 bases not matched to a gene. This CDR3 is CASSELGGLYNEQFF. The DNA for the CDR3 is TGTGCCAGCAGTGAACTAGGGGGCTTATACAATGAGCAGTTCTTC.

V and J are TRBV5-1 and TRBJ2-1, with TRBD1 identical over 7 bases. The CDR3 runs to 15 residues. The germline V gene has CDR1 SGHRS and CDR2 YFSETQ. The V and J ends lost 1 base and 1 base, in that order; junction bases with no gene match: 2. CDR3 nucleotide sequence: TGCGCCAGCAGCTTGCAACAGGGGTCCTACAATGAGCAGTTCTTC. This codes for CASSLQQGSYNEQFF.

The rearrangement uses TRBV5-4 and TRBJ2-1; TRBD2 matches 11 bases. V lost 2 bases, J lost 7 bases, and 2 bases stayed unmatched. CDR1 is SGHNT and CDR2 is YYREEE in the germline V gene (reference sequence). The CDR3 covers 14 residues. The CDR3 region is CASSFLAGGNEQFF. In DNA, the CDR3 is TGTGCCAGCAGCTTTCTAGCGGGGGGAAATGAGCAGTTCTTC.

This clone was observed a few times. The CDR3 DNA reads as TGTGCCAGCAGATCAAGGACTCCCCGGCTGAACACTGAAGCTTTCTTT. This sequence encodes CASRSRTPRLNTEAFF. The chain has TRBV5-8 and TRBJ1-1; no clear D. This CDR3 has 16 residues. CDR1 and CDR2 from the germline V gene are SGHTS and YDEGEE. V was shortened by 5 bases and J by 0 bases, with 17 bases between the two germline ends.

The chain carries TRBV18 and TRBJ1-1; no clear D gene. Germline assignment: CDR1 KGHSH and CDR2 LQKENI. This CDR3 is 13 amino acids long. Between the trimmed V and J ends, which lost 1 base and 8 bases, there was a span of 11 bases. The CDR3 sequence is CASSPQALEEAFF. DNA for the CDR3: TGTGCCAGCTCACCACAGGCTCTGGAGGAAGCTTTCTTT. Full variable domain (missing parts from reference TRBV18 and TRBJ1-1): NAGVMQNPRHLVRRRGQEARLRCSPMKGHSHVYWYRQLPEEGLKFMVYLQKENIIDESGMPKERFSAEFPKEGPSILRIQQVVRGDSAAYFCASSPQALEEAFFGQGTRLTVV.

The chain combines TRBV6-5 with TRBJ1-2; D may be TRBD1 (5 bases). V was clipped by 4 bases and J by 4 bases, with 13 bases between them. Germline lookup yields CDR1 MNHEY and CDR2 SVGAGI. This CDR3 is 14 amino acids long. CDR3 protein: CASSSLTDSYGYTF. In nucleotides, the CDR3 is TGTGCCAGCAGTTCTCTGACAGACTCCTATGGCTACACCTTC.

This chain links TRBV15 with TRBJ2-5, with TRBD2 as a possible D gene (5 bases). The CDR3 consists of 16 residues. V was trimmed by 0 bases and J by 5 bases, leaving 16 bases between them. Germline V lookup: CDR1 LNHNV, CDR2 YYDKDF (reference sequence). The CDR3 DNA reads TGTGCCACCAGCAGAGAGGTGGAGCTCCCGGGGGAGACCCAGTACTTC. This encodes CATSREVELPGETQYF.

The chain recombines TRBV11-2 with TRBJ1-2; 9 bases agree with TRBD1. The CDR3 is made up of 15 amino acids. V was clipped by 5 bases and J by 4 bases; unmatched bases: 8. Looked up from germline, CDR1 is SGHAT and CDR2 is FQNNGV. CDR3 residues: CASSPKQGAGYGYTF. CDR3 coding DNA: TGTGCCAGCAGCCCTAAACAGGGGGCAGGCTATGGCTACACCTTC.

This chain links TRBV6-1 with TRBJ1-5; 8 bases align to TRBD1. Germline trimming cut 6 bases from V and 8 bases from J; bases unmatched to any gene: 12. The CDR3 sequence is 15 residues long. Germline V CDR1 and CDR2: MNHNS, SASEGT. CDR3 residues: CASSPGTGYWEPQHF. CDR3 in DNA: TGTGCCAGCAGCCCCGGGACAGGTTATTGGGAGCCCCAGCATTTT.

The sample holds one count of this clone. The chain is built from TRBV5-4 and TRBJ2-5; D is possibly TRBD1 (6 bases). V gave up 4 bases and J gave up 5 bases, with 18 bases separating them. The germline V gene has CDR1 SGHNT and CDR2 YYREEE (reference sequence). The CDR3 extends over 15 amino acids. The CDR3 coding sequence is TGTGCCAGCAGCCCCCGGATAGGGACACCGGAGACCCAGTACTTC. As protein: CASSPRIGTPETQYF.

In this sample, this clone turned up once. CDR3 in DNA: TGTGCCTGGAGTGCCGGGACAGGGGGCTACGAGCAGTACTTC. As protein: CAWSAGTGGYEQYF. J is TRBJ2-7 and V is TRBV30; TRBD1 matches 11 bases. With 1 base clipped from V and 3 bases from J, the junction kept 2 bases outside the gene matches. The CDR3 runs to 14 residues. In germline, CDR1 is GTSNPN, CDR2 SVGIG (reference sequence).

The rearrangement uses TRBV19 and TRBJ2-1; 9 positions match TRBD1. The junction had 23 bases not matched to a gene; V was cut back by 1 base and J by 7 bases. The CDR3 length is 21 residues. Germline V CDR1 and CDR2: LNHDA, SQIVND (reference sequence). The CDR3 sequence is CASSIGGWGTGMDPGMNEQFF. CDR3 coding DNA: TGTGCCAGTAGTATAGGGGGGTGGGGGACAGGGATGGATCCGGGTATGAATGAGCAGTTCTTC.

V and J are TRBV2 and TRBJ2-5, with 10 bases matching TRBD2. The length of the CDR3 is 15 residues. The trim removed 8 bases at V and 5 bases at J, leaving 11 bases unmatched. Germline V lookup: CDR1 SNHLY, CDR2 FYNNEI. The CDR3, as DNA: TGTGCCAGCGTGGGTAGCGGGGGGCCAGGGGAGACCCAGTACTTC. It specifies CASVGSGGPGETQYF.

The chain employs TRBV5-1 and TRBJ2-2; no clear D. CDR3 size: 14 residues. The germline V and J ends were trimmed by 7 bases and 5 bases, with 15 bases remaining between them. Germline CDR1 reads SGHRS; CDR2 reads YFSETQ. CDR3 DNA: TGCGCCAGCTTTTCATCCTGGCGGACCGGGGAGCTGTTTTTT. Its translation: CASFSSWRTGELFF.

V and J are TRBV6-5 and TRBJ2-2, with D hard to call. From germline, CDR1 is MNHEY and CDR2 SVGAGI. The CDR3 consists of 14 residues. V lost 1 base, J lost 3 bases, and 6 bases lay in between. Here the CDR3 DNA reads TGTGCCAGCAGTTACTATCTCGACACCGGGGAGCTGTTTTTT. This translates into CASSYYLDTGELFF.

In nucleotides, the CDR3 is TGTGCCAGCAGCCTGTGGAGGGATTGGGCTTACGAGCAGTACTTC. Translating it yields CASSLWRDWAYEQYF. The chain combines TRBV11-2 with TRBJ2-7; the D gene is possibly TRBD2 (6 bases). V lost 5 bases and J lost 4, with 18 bases in between. Germline V gene lookup returns CDR1 SGHAT and CDR2 FQNNGV. The CDR3 loop spans 15 amino acids.

The rearrangement joins TRBV10-3 to TRBJ1-2; D is possibly TRBD1 (5 bases). CDR1 is ENHRY, CDR2 SYGVKD, per germline. V was pared by 3 bases and J by 8 bases, with 13 bases between. The CDR3 runs to 13 residues. Here the CDR3 reads CAISDGRGQGYTF. In nucleotides, the CDR3 is TGTGCCATCAGTGACGGTAGAGGACAAGGCTACACCTTC.

This chain links TRBV28 with TRBJ1-4; the D gene is possibly TRBD1 (5 bases). V gave up 7 bases and J gave up 8 bases, with 20 bases separating them. The CDR3 runs to 15 residues. The germline V gene has CDR1 MDHEN and CDR2 SYDVKM. The CDR3 is CASTPMSREGEKLFF. As DNA, the CDR3 is TGTGCCAGCACCCCCATGTCCAGGGAGGGAGAAAAACTGTTTTTT.

This clone showed up just a few times. The CDR3 sequence: CASSLTVNTEAFF. In nucleotides, the CDR3 is TGTGCCAGCAGTCTTACAGTGAACACTGAAGCTTTCTTT. The chain joins TRBV6-6 to TRBJ1-1; D remains ambiguous. Germline V gene lookup returns CDR1 MNHNY and CDR2 SVGAGI (reference sequence). Trimming removed 5 bases at V and 0 bases at J, with 7 bases between. The CDR3 has 13 amino acids.

The rearrangement joins TRBV7-8 to TRBJ2-5, with TRBD1 matching over 11 bases. The J call could be wrong; TRBJ2-7 is a better fit for the DNA end. Looked up from germline, CDR1 is SGHVS and CDR2 is FQNEAQ. This CDR3 has 15 residues. As DNA, the CDR3 is TGTGCCAGCAGCCGCGGGACAGGGGGGTTCTACGAGCAGTACTTC. This gives the protein CASSRGTGGFYEQYF.

CDR3 in amino acids: CASSCREPPYEQYF. The CDR3 DNA reads TGCGCCAGCTCCTGCCGGGAGCCTCCTTACGAGCAGTACTTC. The rearrangement uses TRBV10-1 and TRBJ2-5, with a tentative D call TRBD2 (6 bases). The last part of the DNA fits TRBJ2-7 better; the J call may be wrong. Germline lookup yields CDR1 WNHNN and CDR2 SYGVQD (reference sequence). This CDR3 spans 14 amino acids.

The CDR3 sequence is CASSMGRGRETQYF. In DNA, the CDR3 is TGTGCCAGTAGTATGGGGCGGGGGCGAGAGACCCAGTACTTC. The V gene is TRBV19, the J gene TRBJ2-5, with a tentative D call TRBD2 (7 bases). Germline CDR1 reads LNHDA; CDR2 reads SQIVND (reference sequence). V lost 3 bases to trimming and J lost 4 bases, with 12 bases between them. The CDR3 extends over 14 amino acids.